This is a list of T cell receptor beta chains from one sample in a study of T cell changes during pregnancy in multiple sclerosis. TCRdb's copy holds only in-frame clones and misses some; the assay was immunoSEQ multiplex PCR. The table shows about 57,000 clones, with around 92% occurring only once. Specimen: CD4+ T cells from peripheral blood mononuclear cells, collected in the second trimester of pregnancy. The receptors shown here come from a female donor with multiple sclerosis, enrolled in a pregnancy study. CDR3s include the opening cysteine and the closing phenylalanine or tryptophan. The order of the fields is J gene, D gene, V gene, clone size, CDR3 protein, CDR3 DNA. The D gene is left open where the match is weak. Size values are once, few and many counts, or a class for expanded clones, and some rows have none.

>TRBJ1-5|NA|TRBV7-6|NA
CASSLDGGNNQPQHF
TGTGCCAGCAGCTTAGACGGGGGGAACAATCAGCCCCAGCATTTT
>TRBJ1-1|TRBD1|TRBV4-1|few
CASSQATGGDTEAFF
TGCGCCAGCAGCCAGGCGACAGGGGGGGACACTGAAGCTTTCTTT
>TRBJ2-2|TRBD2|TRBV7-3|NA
CASSLMGLAGANTGELFF
TGTGCCAGCAGCTTAATGGGACTAGCGGGAGCGAACACCGGGGAGCTGTTTTTT
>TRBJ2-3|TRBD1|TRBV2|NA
CASRDRAFGTDTQYF
TGTGCCAGCAGGGACAGGGCATTTGGCACAGATACGCAGTATTTT
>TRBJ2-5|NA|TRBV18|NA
CASSPTQIQETQYF
TGTGCCAGCTCACCGACACAGATCCAAGAGACCCAGTACTTC
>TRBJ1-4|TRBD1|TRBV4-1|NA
CASSQGTGGIATNEKLFF
TGCGCCAGCAGCCAAGGGACAGGGGGCATCGCAACTAATGAAAAACTGTTTTTT
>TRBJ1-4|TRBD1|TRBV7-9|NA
CASSWDSFNEKLFF
TGTGCCAGCAGCTGGGACAGCTTTAATGAAAAACTGTTTTTT
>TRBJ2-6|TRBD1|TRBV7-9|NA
CANGQGEAGANVLTF
TGTGCCAACGGACAGGGTGAAGCTGGGGCCAACGTCCTGACTTTC
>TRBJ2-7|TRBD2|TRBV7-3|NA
CASSLSGSHEQYF
TGTGCCAGCAGCTTGAGCGGGAGCCACGAGCAGTACTTC
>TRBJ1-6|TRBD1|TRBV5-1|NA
CASSFRDRVSNSPLHF
TGCGCCAGCAGCTTCCGGGACAGGGTGTCCAATTCACCCCTCCACTTT
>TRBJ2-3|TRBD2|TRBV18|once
CASSRGTSGSGTDTQYF
TGTGCCAGCTCACGCGGGACTAGCGGGAGTGGCACAGATACGCAGTATTTT
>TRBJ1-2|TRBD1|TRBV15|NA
CATSSGIGQGVGGYTF
TGTGCCACCAGCAGCGGAATCGGACAGGGAGTCGGAGGCTACACCTTC
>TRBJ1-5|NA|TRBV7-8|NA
CASSLGGGWGNQPQHF
TGTGCCAGCAGCTTAGGTGGGGGCTGGGGCAATCAGCCCCAGCATTTT
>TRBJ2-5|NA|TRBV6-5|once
CASSDSVFAETQYF
TGTGCCAGCAGCGACTCGGTGTTCGCCGAGACCCAGTACTTC
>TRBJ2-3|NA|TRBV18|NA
CASSPLADSTDTQYF
TGTGCCAGCTCACCACTAGCGGATAGCACAGATACGCAGTATTTT
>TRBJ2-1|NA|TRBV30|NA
CAWDPGVYNEQFF
TGTGCCTGGGACCCCGGGGTCTACAATGAGCAGTTCTTC
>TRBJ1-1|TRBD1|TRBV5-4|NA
CASSLGVGTGKNTEAFF
TGTGCCAGCAGCTTGGGTGTCGGGACAGGGAAGAACACTGAAGCTTTCTTT
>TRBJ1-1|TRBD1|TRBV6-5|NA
CAGSARGTGGTEAFF
TGTGCCGGCAGTGCCCGGGGGACAGGGGGCACTGAAGCTTTCTTT
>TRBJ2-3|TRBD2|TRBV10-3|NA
CAISEISGGITDTQYF
TGTGCCATCAGTGAGATTAGCGGGGGGATCACAGATACGCAGTATTTT
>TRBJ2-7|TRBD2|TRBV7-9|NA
CASSPTSGGYPYEQYF
TGTGCCAGCAGCCCCACTAGCGGGGGGTACCCCTACGAGCAGTACTTC
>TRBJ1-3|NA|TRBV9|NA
CASSVIDSGNTIYF
TGTGCCAGCAGCGTCATCGACTCCGGAAACACCATATATTTT
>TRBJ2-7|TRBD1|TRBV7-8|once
CASSIAGQGAPNEQYF
TGTGCCAGCAGCATAGCGGGACAGGGGGCGCCTAACGAGCAGTACTTC
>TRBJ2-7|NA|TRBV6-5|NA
CASSYSRGLGYEQYF
TGTGCCAGCAGTTATAGCCGGGGGTTGGGGTACGAGCAGTACTTC
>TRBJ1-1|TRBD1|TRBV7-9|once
CASSLKAPGTGGMNTEAFF
TGTGCCAGCAGCTTGAAGGCACCGGGGACAGGGGGCATGAACACTGAAGCTTTCTTT
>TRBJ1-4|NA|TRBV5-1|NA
CASSLAIRPGRNEKLFF
TGCGCCAGCAGCTTGGCCATCCGGCCAGGAAGGAATGAAAAACTGTTTTTT
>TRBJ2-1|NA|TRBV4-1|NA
CASSQDSGTSSYNEQFF
TGCGCCAGCAGCCAAGATTCTGGGACAAGCTCCTACAATGAGCAGTTCTTC
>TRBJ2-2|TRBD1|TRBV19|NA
CASRRTGDTGELFF
TGTGCCAGTCGGCGGACAGGGGACACCGGGGAGCTGTTTTTT
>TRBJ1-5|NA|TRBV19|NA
CASSNSGGNQPQHF
TGTGCCAGTAGTAATTCAGGGGGCAATCAGCCCCAGCATTTT
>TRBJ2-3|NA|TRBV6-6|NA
CASRKSGSADTQYF
TGTGCCAGCAGGAAGTCGGGGAGCGCAGATACGCAGTATTTT
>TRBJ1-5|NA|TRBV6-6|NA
CASSSWEYSNQPQHF
TGTGCCAGCAGTTCCTGGGAGTATAGCAATCAGCCCCAGCATTTT
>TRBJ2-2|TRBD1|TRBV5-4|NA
CASSPRDRGTGELFF
TGTGCCAGCAGCCCTAGGGACAGGGGGACCGGGGAGCTGTTTTTT
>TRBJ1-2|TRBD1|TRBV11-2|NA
CASSSLLGQGALGYYGYTF
TGTGCCAGCAGTTCCCTCCTGGGACAGGGGGCGTTGGGGTACTATGGCTACACCTTC
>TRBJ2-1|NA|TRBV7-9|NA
CASSPPQTGEQFF
TGTGCCAGCAGCCCCCCCCAGACGGGGGAGCAGTTCTTC
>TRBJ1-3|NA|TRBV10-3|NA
CAISGGSGNTIYF
TGTGCCATCAGCGGGGGCTCTGGAAACACCATATATTTT
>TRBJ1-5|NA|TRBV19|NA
CASSSQGPPNQPQHF
TGTGCCAGTAGTTCTCAGGGGCCCCCCAATCAGCCCCAGCATTTT
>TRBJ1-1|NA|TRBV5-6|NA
CASSQMNTEAFF
TGTGCCAGCAGTCAAATGAACACTGAAGCTTTCTTT
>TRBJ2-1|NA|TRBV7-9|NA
CASSLGGQGNEQFF
TGTGCCAGCAGCTTAGGAGGGCAGGGGAACGAGCAGTTCTTC
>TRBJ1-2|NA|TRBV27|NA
CASRAGRGATNYGYTF
TGTGCCAGCCGTGCGGGGAGAGGGGCAACTAACTATGGCTACACCTTC
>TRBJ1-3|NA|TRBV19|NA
CASSVTGKGNTIYF
TGTGCCAGTAGTGTGACGGGGAAAGGAAACACCATATATTTT
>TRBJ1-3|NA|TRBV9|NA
CASSPTQAVSGNTIYF
TGTGCCAGCAGCCCTACGCAGGCCGTCTCTGGAAACACCATATATTTT
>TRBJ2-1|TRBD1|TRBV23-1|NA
CASSQDRGRVNEQFF
TGCGCCAGCAGTCAGGACAGGGGGAGGGTCAATGAGCAGTTCTTC
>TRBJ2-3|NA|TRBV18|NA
CASSPLSSDTQYF
TGTGCCAGCTCACCATTATCGTCAGATACGCAGTATTTT
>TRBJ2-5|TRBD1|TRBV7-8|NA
CASSLGLGGTGRQTQYF
TGTGCCAGCAGCTTGGGTTTGGGGGGGACAGGGAGGCAGACCCAGTACTTC
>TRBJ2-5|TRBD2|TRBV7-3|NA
CASSRSGRAGETQYF
TGTGCCAGCAGCCGTAGCGGGAGGGCCGGCGAGACCCAGTACTTC
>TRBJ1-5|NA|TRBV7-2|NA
CASSLRSADQPQHF
TGTGCCAGCAGCTTAAGGTCAGCGGATCAGCCCCAGCATTTT
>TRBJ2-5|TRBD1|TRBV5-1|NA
CASSLDRGNIQETQYF
TGCGCCAGCAGCCTTGACAGGGGGAATATACAAGAGACCCAGTACTTC
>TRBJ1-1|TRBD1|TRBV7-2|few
CASRDRQGGTEAFF
TGTGCCAGCAGAGATAGACAGGGTGGCACTGAAGCTTTCTTT